This T cell receptor beta chain was identified in a study of blood T cell repertoires in COVID-19 (dated by TCRdb to the early 2020s). Background on the whole study: Collaborator samples came from the United States, Italy and Spain and covered acute and convalescent phases of COVID-19. Where available, HLA class I and class II types were taken from metadata supplied by the sample provider and were not determined by assay-based typing. The repertoires were released in a freely available public database meant as a resource for research on the immune response to SARS-CoV-2. The prospective study material was composed of cDNA or gDNA derived from T cells, B-cell-depleted T cells, or PBMCs. Sample metadata almost always included a de-identified subject ID, COVID-19 status, age in years and sex. The samples were drawn from two sources: the first 160 participants of the ongoing ImmuneRACE study, and over 1,000 subjects contributed by 6 global collaborators. Subjects who had been exposed to COVID-19, were actively infected with it, or had recovered from it provided the deeply sampled blood TCRbeta repertoires that made up the dataset.

The collaborating institutions used their own protocols to collect whole blood in K2EDTA tubes. For TCRbeta analysis, collaborators shipped samples in one of three forms: frozen whole blood, isolated PBMCs, or DNA extracted from either of those sample types. Trimming takes 1 base from V and 9 bases from J, and the germline ends sit 17 bases apart. Reading from cysteine to phenylalanine, the CDR3 counts 15 amino acids. Just CDR3 DNA is preserved here, 45 bases in frame from base 1. For CDR1 and CDR2, the germline V gene lists SGHRS and YFSETQ. Remarks on this clone: Its binding antigen is unknown. The record has no base qualities; no much larger clone is one base away.

The immunoSEQ Assay, a bias-controlled multiplex PCR, was used to amplify TCRbeta CDR3 regions from genomic DNA. Per the original workflow: The number of nucleated cells in each sample was estimated from the amplification of reference gene primers within the assay. To quantify the absolute abundance of each unique TCRbeta CDR3 rearrangement, sequence reads were collapsed and filtered. For each sample, productive Simpson clonality was calculated as the square root of Simpson's diversity index over productive rearrangements. What TCRdb holds here is the immuneACCESS table cut down to in-frame rearrangements. Part of the clones is not present; checked against another copy, under half of the missing clones reflect an unresolved V gene, and the others are unexplained. V and J calls and clone size are those listed in that table; D and trimming were worked out from the DNA. Present in this sample are about 190,000 clones, around 85% of which were seen just once. The top ten clones comprise 0.95% to 1.3% of the sample.

Results the study describes overall, beyond this receptor: The quantity of clinical and demographic metadata differed by source and by participant and was supplied without curation.

Sequencing input: peripheral blood. The source is a man aged 25-45 years with acute or convalescent COVID-19. The rearranged segments are TRBV5-1 and TRBJ2-1; TRBD1 might be the D gene, on 5 matching bases. The CDR3 region: CASSLPLSGMFEQFF. At the DNA level, the sequence is TGCGCCAGCAGCTTGCCCCTCTCAGGGATGTTTGAGCAGTTCTTC.